The 15 T cell receptor beta chains listed next were all sequenced from one sample in a study of shared clonotypes between healthy human individuals (dated by TCRdb to about 2020). The library was built by means of the immunoSEQ multiplex PCR assay. TCRdb retrieved this table from immuneACCESS and kept in-frame rearrangements only. Not all clones are present; in checked studies, unresolved V genes account for under half, and no reason is known for the remainder. The sample includes roughly 2.6 million clones, with approximately 92% observed a single time. More than 0.12% of the sample goes to the ten largest clones. The material sequenced was naive CD4+ T cells sorted from blood. According to the study, the label for this sample's cell subset or site signals: CD45RA+ positively selected. These receptors came from a man aged 18 to 30 in good health.

In regard to this clone: The sample carries other DNA sequences with the same CDR3. CDR3 protein: CASSLGGVNTEAFF. The CDR3 DNA is TGCGCCAGCAGCTTGGGGGGAGTGAACACTGAAGCTTTCTTT. V and J are TRBV5-1 and TRBJ1-1; no reliable D call. Germline assignment: CDR1 SGHRS and CDR2 YFSETQ. Trimming pared 0 bases from V and 0 bases from J, leaving 6 bases between. This CDR3 contains 14 residues. Full variable domain (rest looked up from reference TRBV5-1 and TRBJ1-1): KAGVTQTPRYLIKTRGQQVTLSCSPISGHRSVSWYQQTPGQGLQFLFEYFSETQRNKGNFPGRFSGRQFSNSRSEMNVSTLELGDSALYLCASSLGGVNTEAFFGQGTRLTVV.

The chain combines TRBV6-6 with TRBJ2-3; 10 nucleotides agree with TRBD1. CDR1 is MNHNY, CDR2 SVGAGI, per germline (reference sequence). V shed 0 bases and J 5 bases; nucleotides not matched to a gene: 5. The CDR3 runs 16 residues. CDR3 DNA: TGTGCCAGCAGTTACTCGACGGGACAGGGGATAGATACGCAGTATTTT. Protein sequence: CASSYSTGQGIDTQYF.

The V gene is TRBV7-2, the J gene TRBJ2-1, with TRBD2 identical over 13 bases. In germline, CDR1 is SGHTA, CDR2 FQGNSA. V was pared by 4 bases and J by 7 bases, with 1 base of the junction left unmatched. This CDR3 is 14 amino acids long. The chain's CDR3 is CASSWTSGSNEQFF. The CDR3 DNA sequence: TGTGCCAGCAGCTGGACTAGCGGGAGTAATGAGCAGTTCTTC.

V gene TRBV18 combines with J gene TRBJ2-1, with D unresolved. The CDR3 has 13 residues. The V and J ends lost 2 bases and 9 bases respectively, with 11 bases between them. CDR1 is KGHSH, CDR2 LQKENI, per germline. In DNA form, the CDR3 reads TGTGCCAGCTCACCAGAGTTCATGGGTGAGCAGTTCTTC. Protein: CASSPEFMGEQFF. Filled out from reference TRBV18 and TRBJ2-1, the complete variable domain reads NAGVMQNPRHLVRRRGQEARLRCSPMKGHSHVYWYRQLPEEGLKFMVYLQKENIIDESGMPKERFSAEFPKEGPSILRIQQVVRGDSAAYFCASSPEFMGEQFFGPGTRLTVL.

With respect to this clone: The CDR3 ends on some other residue instead of the conserved phenylalanine or tryptophan, so this is likely a read error. The DNA is left out, because the CDR3 cannot be placed on it with certainty; the CDR3 is given as TCRdb lists it. This sequence joins TRBV5-4 and TRBJ2-7. Germline V gene sequence: CDR1 SGHNT, CDR2 YYREEE (reference sequence). The CDR3 totals 14 residues, both ends included. The chain's CDR3 is CASSLESSASQRTL.

In its sample, this clone was seen once. DNA of the CDR3: TGTGCCAGCAACCGGGGTGATCCAGGGGACTACGAGCAGTACTTC. Amino acids: CASNRGDPGDYEQYF. The genes are TRBV7-9 and TRBJ2-7; D perhaps matches TRBD1 (6 bases). V gave up 7 bases and J gave up 3 bases, with 19 bases separating them. Per germline, CDR1 SEHNR and CDR2 FQNEAQ (reference sequence). This CDR3 has 15 amino acids.

Comments on this clone: The same CDR3 arises from other DNA sequences in this sample as well. The chain is built from TRBV7-9 and TRBJ2-1; D uncertain. Trimming removed 2 bases at V and 0 bases at J, with 5 bases between. The germline gives CDR1 SEHNR, CDR2 FQNEAQ (reference sequence). CDR3 length equals 14 residues. The CDR3 protein is CASSLTGSYNEQFF. DNA for the CDR3: TGTGCCAGCAGCTTAACGGGCTCCTACAATGAGCAGTTCTTC.

V is TRBV5-1 and J is TRBJ2-7; 9 bases line up with TRBD1. Unmatched junction bases numbered 13, after V lost 7 bases and J lost 5 bases. Germline V gene sequence: CDR1 SGHRS, CDR2 YFSETQ. The CDR3 is 15 amino acids. The CDR3 DNA follows: TGCGCCAGCGAACTAATAGGGGACAGGGTTAACGAGCAGTACTTC. As protein: CASELIGDRVNEQYF.

CDR3 coding DNA: TGTGCCAGCAGCGTAGAGGGGCAGGGAAGCAATGAGCAGTTCTTC. The encoded protein is CASSVEGQGSNEQFF. The chain is built from TRBV9 and TRBJ2-1, with D tentatively TRBD1 (5 bases). CDR1 and CDR2 from the germline V gene are SGDLS and YYNGEE. The CDR3 spans 15 residues. V was clipped by 0 bases and J by 6 bases, with 13 bases between them. The full variable domain, rest sourced from reference TRBV9 and TRBJ2-1, is DSGVTQTPKHLITATGQRVTLRCSPRSGDLSVYWYQQSLDQGLQFLIQYYNGEERAKGNILERFSAQQFPDLHSELNLSSLELGDSALYFCASSVEGQGSNEQFFGPGTRLTVL.

The chain employs TRBV6-6 and TRBJ1-4; a weak D match, TRBD1 (6 bases). V was trimmed by 7 bases and J by 6 bases, leaving 15 bases between them. This CDR3 is 14 amino acids long. Germline V CDR1 and CDR2: MNHNY, SVGAGI (reference sequence). The CDR3 nucleotides read TGTGCCAGCACATTTTGGGGGGCAGATGAAAAACTGTTTTTT. Translating gives CASTFWGADEKLFF.

The rearrangement joins TRBV2 to TRBJ1-5, with 7 bases identical to TRBD1. There are 14 residues in the CDR3. Trimming removed 6 bases from V and 7 bases from J; junction bases left unmatched: 9. Germline assignment: CDR1 SNHLY and CDR2 FYNNEI. As DNA, the CDR3 is TGTGCCAGCAGCCCGGGACAGATAAGGCAGCCCCAGCATTTT. The encoded protein is CASSPGQIRQPQHF.

The chain links TRBV9 to TRBJ2-5, with 9 positions matching TRBD2. This CDR3 has 16 residues. The ends lost 2 bases at V and 0 bases at J; junction bases unmatched: 5. CDR1 is SGDLS, CDR2 YYNGEE, per germline. The CDR3 protein is CASSVLGTSNQETQYF. The CDR3, as DNA: TGTGCCAGCAGCGTTCTCGGGACTAGCAACCAAGAGACCCAGTACTTC.

This clone appeared a single time. The chain recombines TRBV5-4 with TRBJ2-4, with 10 bases matching TRBD2. Per germline, CDR1 SGHNT and CDR2 YYREEE (reference sequence). Trimming cost V 2 bases and J 12 bases; bases outside gene matches: 8. The CDR3 is 14 residues long. CDR3 protein: CASSFSGGAVAQYF. The CDR3 nucleotides read TGTGCCAGCAGCTTCAGCGGGGGGGCGGTGGCTCAGTACTTC.

The rearrangement joins TRBV4-3 to TRBJ2-3, with D perhaps TRBD1 (6 bases). Trimming removed 1 base from V and 6 bases from J, with 17 bases in between. In germline, CDR1 is LGHNA, CDR2 YSLEER. The length of the CDR3 is 16 residues. In DNA, the CDR3 is TGCGCCAGCAGCCAAGTCGAGGCACAGGGAATGGATACGCAGTATTTT. Translated, it gives CASSQVEAQGMDTQYF.

The rearrangement uses TRBV6-5 and TRBJ1-2; TRBD1 agrees at 9 bases. Germline-derived CDR1 and CDR2 are MNHEY and SVGAGI. V lost 2 bases, J lost 5 bases, and 3 bases stayed unmatched. This CDR3 region has 14 residues. CDR3 nucleotides: TGTGCCAGCAGTTACCCCGGGACAGGGTATGGCTACACCTTC. Protein sequence: CASSYPGTGYGYTF.